This entry describes one T cell receptor beta chain. Antigen specificity is unknown. The read comes to an end 3 residues before the CDR3 does, leaving the germline J gene to fill in the end. Some clones are missing from TCRdb's copy, which holds only in-frame ones; the method was immunoSEQ multiplex PCR. The sample holds under 40,000 clones, and no clone turns up only once. Trimming pared 4 bases from V and 4 bases from J, leaving 13 bases between. Germline CDR1 reads SNHLY; CDR2 reads FYNNEI. This CDR3 has 14 amino acids. These data come from a study of T cell clonality in common variable immunodeficiency. Points from the study as a whole: Fewer deletions and N-nucleotide insertions were reportedly seen in common variable immunodeficiency TCR beta sequences.

Sequencing input: peripheral blood mononuclear cells. The chain combines TRBV2 with TRBJ1-2; possible D gene TRBD1, 5 bases. This receptor was obtained from a human donor with common variable immunodeficiency. CDR3 region: CASSVQGAGYGYTF. CDR3 DNA, as far as it was read: TGTGCCAGCAGTGTACAAGGGGCTGGCTATGGC.